Presented here are 2 T cell receptor beta chains from one specimen sequenced in a study of post-analysis software for immune sequencing data. Study-level findings and limits: Patients used roughly five TRBV segments, including TRBV5-6, TRBV5-1 and TRBV20-1, more often than controls.

Which antigens these TCRs recognize remains unknown. The TCR beta cDNA libraries contained unique molecular identifiers. MiXCR, run by TCRdb on the PCR reads, gives a single entry per CDR3 protein. The table includes under 650,000 distinct CDR3 sequences, around 47% detected once. Sequencing was done on a sample of blood. The receptors stem from a girl aged 10 to 17 with multiple sclerosis.

The rearrangement joins TRBV5-1 to TRBJ2-3; 9 nucleotides align to TRBD2. CDR1 SGHRS and CDR2 YFSETQ come from the germline V gene. CDR3 length: 17 amino acids. V was clipped by 0 bases and J by 0 bases; unmatched bases: 5. The CDR3 here is CASSLGASGASTDTQYF. CDR3 DNA sequence: TGCGCCAGCAGCTTGGGCGCTAGCGGGGCTAGCACAGATACGCAGTATTTT.

This rearrangement joins TRBV6-5 to TRBJ2-1; D remains ambiguous. Matching the DNA end better, TRBJ2-7 makes the J call doubtful. Germline V gives CDR1 MNHEY, CDR2 SVGAGI. The CDR3 spans 12 residues. The CDR3 is CASSSGVHEQYF. As DNA, the CDR3 is TGTGCCAGCAGTTCCGGTGTCCACGAGCAGTACTTC.